The sequence of this T cell receptor beta chain was determined in a study of blood T cells in healthy people across ages. Through a sample-barcoded 5' primer and a J-beta primer mix, a second PCR was run for roughly 6 to 12 cycles. In TCRdb, the 5' RACE reads were re-called with MiXCR into one record per CDR3 protein. The sample records roughly 1,100,000 distinct CDR3 sequences, 20% to 25% being singletons. Only a few counts were recorded for this clonotype. V dropped 4 bases and J dropped 0 bases, with 4 bases sitting between them. This CDR3 region has 13 residues. Germline loops: CDR1 SGHDN, CDR2 FVKESK. These same data were also listed under a study on T cells of mothers and their children.

V is TRBV14 and J is TRBJ2-1; D ambiguous. Sequencing was performed on blood. The receptor was isolated from a girl aged 2-10 years in good health. The CDR3 here is CASSPHSYNEQFF. The CDR3 DNA follows: TGTGCCAGCAGCCCGCACTCCTACAATGAGCAGTTCTTC. Filled out from reference TRBV14 and TRBJ2-1, the complete variable domain reads EAGVTQFPSHSVIEKGQTVTLRCDPISGHDNLYWYRRVMGKEIKFLLHFVKESKQDESGMPNNRFLAERTGGTYSTLKVQPAELEDSGVYFCASSPHSYNEQFFGPGTRLTVL.